These 2 T cell receptor beta chains came from one sample sequenced in a study of cytomegalovirus exposure and HLA in healthy donors. PCR employed 60 Vbeta and 13 Jbeta primers. Here immunoSEQ multiplex PCR was the method, and the copy in TCRdb shows in-frame clones only, minus some. The sample records roughly 120,000 clones, around 74% being singletons. The sample consisted of PBMCs. The receptors come from a man aged 40-50 years in good health and CMV-seropositive.

The chain combines TRBV5-6 with TRBJ2-5, with a possible D match to TRBD1 (6 bases). From germline, CDR1 is SGHDT and CDR2 YYEEEE. This CDR3 spans 14 amino acids. The V and J ends lost 4 bases and 5 bases respectively, with 15 bases between them. CDR3 protein: CASSRDNHRETQYF. CDR3 nucleotide sequence: TGTGCCAGCAGCCGGGACAACCATAGGGAGACCCAGTACTTC.

This clone was detected only once. The genes are TRBV4-2 and TRBJ2-3, with D perhaps matching TRBD1 (6 bases). Per the germline V gene, CDR1 is LGHNA and CDR2 is YNFKEQ. Trimming left V 5 bases short and J 3 bases short, with 21 bases between. The CDR3 is 17 amino acids. In nucleotides, the CDR3 is TGTGCCAGCAGCGCCCGAAGCCGACAGGCGCGGACAGATACGCAGTATTTT. This gives the protein CASSARSRQARTDTQYF.